This TCR beta chain was obtained from a study of response to subunit inactivated influenza vaccine. Germline V gene data show CDR1 as SEHNR and CDR2 as FQNEAQ (reference sequence). The CDR3 is made up of 13 amino acids. V was clipped by 5 bases and J by 5 bases, with 12 bases between them. In TCRdb, the RT-PCR reads were re-called with MiXCR into one record per CDR3 protein. The sample holds 150,000 to 200,000 distinct CDR3 sequences, roughly 12% seen once. These sequences were also reported in another study, on T cells expressing NK-cell markers. That work adds: Researchers built TCR beta cDNA using 5'RACE template switching with UMIs.

The chain uses TRBV7-9 and TRBJ1-2; D remains ambiguous. This specimen consisted of CD8+ T cells sorted from PBMCs, obtained 11 to 12 days after vaccination. This sequence was found in a man aged 50-59 years who received an inactivated influenza vaccine. The CDR3 here is CASSDSRVYGYTF. The CDR3 DNA sequence: TGTGCCAGCAGCGATTCTCGTGTGTATGGCTACACCTTC.